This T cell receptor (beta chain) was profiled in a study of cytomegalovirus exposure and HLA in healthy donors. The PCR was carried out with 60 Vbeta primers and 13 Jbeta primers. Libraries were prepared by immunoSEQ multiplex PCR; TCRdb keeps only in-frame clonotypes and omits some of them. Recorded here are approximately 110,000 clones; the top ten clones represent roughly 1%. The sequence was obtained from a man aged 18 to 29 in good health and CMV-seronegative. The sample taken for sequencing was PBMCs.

CDR3 residues: CASSVERGLHSGNTIYF. The CDR3 bases are TGTGCCAGCAGCGTAGAAAGGGGACTGCACTCTGGAAACACCATATATTTT. V and J are TRBV9 and TRBJ1-3, with D perhaps matching TRBD1 (5 bases). This CDR3 has 17 amino acids. The germline V gene encodes CDR1 SGDLS and CDR2 YYNGEE. V was clipped by 0 bases and J by 0 bases, with 13 bases between them.